Given below is one TCR beta chain in context. Antigen specificity is unknown. Using its own MiXCR run on the 5' RACE reads, TCRdb lists one record per CDR3 protein. The profile shows 70,000 to 95,000 distinct CDR3 sequences, around 13% of them singletons. These data come from a study of T-cell memory formation after mild COVID-19. About the research overall: Across donors, TCR clusters were largely donor specific.

The germline V gene encodes CDR1 MNHEY and CDR2 SVGAGI. With 7 bases removed from V and 5 bases from J, the gap between germline ends came to 11 bases. The CDR3 has 12 amino acids. Study results and limitations: Memory sampled before infection contained some responding clones, suggesting cross-reactive memory joined. A balance of CD4 and CD8 characterized clones contracting day 15 to 85, whereas later expanders leaned CD4+.

Sequenced input: PBMCs or a T cell subset sorted from them (not recorded which). The V and J genes are TRBV6-5 and TRBJ1-1; no clear D gene. The clonotype comes from a man aged 18 to 29 who had mild COVID-19 (a few samples of this study predate the infection). Cell type and time point are not known. CDR3 protein: CASITRGTEAFF. CDR3 nucleotides: TGTGCCAGCATTACACGAGGGACTGAAGCTTTCTTT.